This entry describes one TCR beta chain. This CDR3 spans 16 amino acids. V lost 5 bases to trimming and J lost 2 bases; unmatched junction nucleotides: 6. The germline CDR1 and CDR2 sequences are GTSNPN and SVGIG (reference sequence). Study processing details: Amplification with reference gene primers provided the estimates of nucleated cell counts. Clones were sequenced by immunoSEQ multiplex PCR, and TCRdb holds only the in-frame ones, with some missing. V and J calls and clone size follow that table, whereas D and trimming were derived from the DNA. The sample has 50,000 to 75,000 clones; more than 60% are singletons. This entry comes from a study of blood T cell repertoires in COVID-19. Study-wide background: Samples of COVID-19 (acute and convalescent) were obtained from the United States, Italy and Spain. In each case, the material was cDNA or gDNA derived from T cells, B-cell-depleted T cells, or PBMCs.

The specimen was peripheral blood. This TCR derives from a human donor in a cohort sampled during active COVID-19. This chain connects TRBV30 to TRBJ2-7; 16 bases map to TRBD2. This CDR3 is CAWADGTSGGAYEQYF. The CDR3 DNA reads as TGTGCCTGGGCCGACGGGACTAGCGGGGGGGCCTACGAGCAGTACTTC.